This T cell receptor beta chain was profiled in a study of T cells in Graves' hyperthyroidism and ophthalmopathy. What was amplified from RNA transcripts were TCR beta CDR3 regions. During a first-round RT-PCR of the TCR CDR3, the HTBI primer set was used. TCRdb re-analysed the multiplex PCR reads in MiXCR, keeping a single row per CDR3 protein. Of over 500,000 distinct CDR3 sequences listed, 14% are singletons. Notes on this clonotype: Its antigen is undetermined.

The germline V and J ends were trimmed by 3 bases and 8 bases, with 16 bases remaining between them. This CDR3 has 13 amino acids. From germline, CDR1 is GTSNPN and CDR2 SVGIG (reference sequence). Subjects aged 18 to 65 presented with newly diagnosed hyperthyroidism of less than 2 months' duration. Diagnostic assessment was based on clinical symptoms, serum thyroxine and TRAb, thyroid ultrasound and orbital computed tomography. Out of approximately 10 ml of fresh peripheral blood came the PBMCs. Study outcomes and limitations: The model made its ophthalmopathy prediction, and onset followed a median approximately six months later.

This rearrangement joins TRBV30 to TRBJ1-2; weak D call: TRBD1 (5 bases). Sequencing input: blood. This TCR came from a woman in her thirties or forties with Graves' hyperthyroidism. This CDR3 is CAWRAQGGSGYTF. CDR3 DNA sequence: TGTGCCTGGAGAGCCCAGGGCGGCAGCGGCTACACCTTC.